This T cell receptor (beta chain) derives from a study of shared clonotypes between healthy human individuals. This clone was observed a handful of times. This CDR3 has 14 amino acids. Between the trimmed V and J ends, which lost 1 base and 0 bases, there was a span of 6 bases. Germline V gene sequence: CDR1 SEHNR, CDR2 FQNEAQ (reference sequence). Clones were sequenced by immunoSEQ multiplex PCR, and TCRdb holds only the in-frame ones, with some missing. Among about 1.4 million clones listed, 96% were seen once. This sequence originates from a young man in good health. This chain connects TRBV7-9 to TRBJ1-1; the D gene is possibly TRBD1 (5 bases). The sequencing sample was made of naive CD4+ T cells sorted from blood. Subset described: CD45RA+ positively selected. The CDR3 spells CASSLEGMNTEAFF. CDR3 DNA sequence: TGTGCCAGCAGCTTAGAGGGGATGAACACTGAAGCTTTCTTT.